Listed here are 3 T cell receptor beta chains from one sample, sequenced in a study of cytomegalovirus exposure and HLA in healthy donors. Profiled with immunoSEQ multiplex PCR; TCRdb holds only in-frame clones, not every one. The sample yields fewer than 350,000 clones, around nine tenths seen once. The sample consisted of PBMCs. The receptors derive from a young woman in good health and CMV-seronegative.

The chain uses TRBV12-5 and TRBJ2-7; TRBD1 matches at 9 bases. Germline V gene sequence: CDR1 LGHNT, CDR2 FRNRAP. This CDR3 has 15 residues. Germline trimming cut 7 bases from V and 7 bases from J; bases unmatched to any gene: 14. CDR3 sequence: CASAPHRTGVTEQYF. DNA of the CDR3: TGTGCTAGTGCACCACACCGGACAGGGGTTACGGAGCAGTACTTC.

This chain uses TRBV11-2 with TRBJ1-5; TRBD1 aligns across 8 bases. The CDR3 runs to 15 residues. Germline values: CDR1 SGHAT, CDR2 FQNNGV. V dropped 0 bases and J dropped 5; count of bases not matched to a gene: 3. The CDR3 bases are TGTGCCAGCAGCTTAGACAGGGGGCCTGATCAGCCCCAGCATTTT. Translating gives CASSLDRGPDQPQHF.

This clone was observed a handful of times. The chain couples TRBV28 to TRBJ2-1; 7 bases are shared with TRBD2. The CDR3 spans 14 residues. The germline V gene has CDR1 MDHEN and CDR2 SYDVKM. V lost 4 bases to trimming and J lost 7 bases; unmatched junction nucleotides: 7. CDR3 sequence: CASSWGLPGNEQFF. CDR3 DNA: TGTGCCAGCAGTTGGGGACTACCTGGGAATGAGCAGTTCTTC.